Here is one T cell receptor (beta chain) with its context. These data come from a study of blood T cells in healthy people across ages. A sample-barcoded 5' primer and a J-beta primer mix were used in a second PCR of roughly 7 to 11 cycles. One entry per CDR3 protein results from TCRdb running MiXCR on the 5' RACE reads. Counted here are about 1.8 million distinct CDR3 sequences, about 49% occurring once; the ten biggest clones make up approximately 2%. The length of the CDR3 is 17 residues. The trim removed 5 bases at V and 2 bases at J, leaving 13 bases unmatched. Drawn from each donor were ten milliliters of peripheral blood.

This TCR came from a woman aged 40 to 55 in good health. The gene calls are TRBV12-3 or TRBV12-4 and TRBJ2-3; the match to TRBD1 covers 7 bases. Sequencing was done on a sample of blood. The CDR3 reads CASSRSTRGRTTDTQYF. Written as DNA, the CDR3 is TGTGCCAGCAGTCGTTCGACAAGGGGGCGGACCACAGATACGCAGTATTTT.